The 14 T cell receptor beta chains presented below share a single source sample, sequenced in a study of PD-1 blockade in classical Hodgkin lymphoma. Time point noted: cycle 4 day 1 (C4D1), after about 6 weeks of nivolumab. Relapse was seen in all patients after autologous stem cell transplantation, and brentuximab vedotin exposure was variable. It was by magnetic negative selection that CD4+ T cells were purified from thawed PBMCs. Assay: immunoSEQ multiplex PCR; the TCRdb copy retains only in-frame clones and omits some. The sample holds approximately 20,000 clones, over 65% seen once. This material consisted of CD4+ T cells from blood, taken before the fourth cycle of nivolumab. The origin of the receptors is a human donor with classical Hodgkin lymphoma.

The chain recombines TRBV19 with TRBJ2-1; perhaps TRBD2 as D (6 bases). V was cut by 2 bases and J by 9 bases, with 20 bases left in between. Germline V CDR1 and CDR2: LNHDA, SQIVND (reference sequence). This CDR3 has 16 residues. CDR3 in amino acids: CASSIRGSGGYGEQFF. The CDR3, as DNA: TGTGCCAGTAGTATACGAGGCAGCGGAGGGTACGGTGAGCAGTTCTTC.

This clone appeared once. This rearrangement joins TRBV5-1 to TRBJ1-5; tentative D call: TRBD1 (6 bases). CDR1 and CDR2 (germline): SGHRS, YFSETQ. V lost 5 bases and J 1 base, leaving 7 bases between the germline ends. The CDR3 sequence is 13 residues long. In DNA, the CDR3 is TGCGCCAGCAGACAGGGAAGCAATCAGCCCCAGCATTTT. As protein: CASRQGSNQPQHF.

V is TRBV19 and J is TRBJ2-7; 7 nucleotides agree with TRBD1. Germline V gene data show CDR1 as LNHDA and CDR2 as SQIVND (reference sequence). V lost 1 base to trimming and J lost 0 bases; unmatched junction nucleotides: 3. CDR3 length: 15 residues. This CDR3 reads CASSIAGTDSYEQYF. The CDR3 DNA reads TGTGCCAGTAGTATAGCGGGGACAGACTCCTACGAGCAGTACTTC.

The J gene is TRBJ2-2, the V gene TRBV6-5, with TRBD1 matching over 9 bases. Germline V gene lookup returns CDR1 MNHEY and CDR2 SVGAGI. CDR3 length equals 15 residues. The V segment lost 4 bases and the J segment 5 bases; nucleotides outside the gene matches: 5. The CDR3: CASSSGTGRTGELFF. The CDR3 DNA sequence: TGTGCCAGCAGTTCCGGGACAGGGAGGACCGGGGAGCTGTTTTTT.

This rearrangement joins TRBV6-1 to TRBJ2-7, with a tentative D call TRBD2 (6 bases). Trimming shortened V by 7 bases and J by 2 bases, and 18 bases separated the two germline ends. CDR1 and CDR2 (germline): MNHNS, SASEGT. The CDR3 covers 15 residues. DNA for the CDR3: TGTGCCAGCAAAGTGGCGGGACCCGACACCTACGAGCAGTACTTC. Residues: CASKVAGPDTYEQYF.

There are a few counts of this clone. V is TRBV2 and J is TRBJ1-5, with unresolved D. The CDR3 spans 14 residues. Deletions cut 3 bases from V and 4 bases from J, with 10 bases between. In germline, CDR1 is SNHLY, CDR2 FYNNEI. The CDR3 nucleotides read TGTGCCAGCAGTGACGCGACACAGAATCAGCCCCAGCATTTT. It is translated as CASSDATQNQPQHF.

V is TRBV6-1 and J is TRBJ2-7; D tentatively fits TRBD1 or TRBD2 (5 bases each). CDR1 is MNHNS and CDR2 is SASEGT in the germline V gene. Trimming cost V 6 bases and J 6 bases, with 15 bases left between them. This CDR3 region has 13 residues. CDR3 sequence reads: CASRNPPGGEQYF. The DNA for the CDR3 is TGTGCCAGCAGGAACCCGCCTGGGGGCGAGCAGTACTTC.

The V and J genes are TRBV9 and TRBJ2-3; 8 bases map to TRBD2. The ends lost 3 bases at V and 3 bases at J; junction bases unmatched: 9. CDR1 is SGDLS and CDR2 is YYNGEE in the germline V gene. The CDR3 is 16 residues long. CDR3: CASSARSAGGTDTQYF. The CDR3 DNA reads TGTGCCAGCAGCGCCCGATCCGCGGGAGGAACAGATACGCAGTATTTT.

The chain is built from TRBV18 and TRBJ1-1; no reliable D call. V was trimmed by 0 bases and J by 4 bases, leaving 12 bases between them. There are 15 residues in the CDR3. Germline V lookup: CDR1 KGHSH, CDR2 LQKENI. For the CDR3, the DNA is TGTGCCAGCTCACCACCGTTGGGTTTTGGCACTGAAGCTTTCTTT. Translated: CASSPPLGFGTEAFF.

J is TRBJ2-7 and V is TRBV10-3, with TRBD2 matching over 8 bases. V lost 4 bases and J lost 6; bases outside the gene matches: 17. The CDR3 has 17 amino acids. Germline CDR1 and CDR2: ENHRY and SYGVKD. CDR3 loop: CAISGRGGTSTTGEQYF. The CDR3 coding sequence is TGTGCCATCAGTGGTCGGGGGGGAACGTCGACTACGGGCGAGCAGTACTTC.

The CDR3 sequence: CATSREQATSSRSYEQYF. DNA of the CDR3: TGTGCCACCAGCAGAGAGCAAGCGACTAGCTCACGGTCCTACGAGCAGTACTTC. The V gene is TRBV15, the J gene TRBJ2-7; 7 positions match TRBD2. Germline trimming cut 0 bases from V and 1 base from J; bases unmatched to any gene: 12. This CDR3 comprises 18 residues. Germline V gives CDR1 LNHNV, CDR2 YYDKDF (reference sequence).

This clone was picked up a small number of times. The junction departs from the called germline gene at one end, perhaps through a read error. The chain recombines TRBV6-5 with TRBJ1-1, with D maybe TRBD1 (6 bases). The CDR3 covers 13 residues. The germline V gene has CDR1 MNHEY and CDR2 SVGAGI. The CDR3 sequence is CASASGTLSPEAF. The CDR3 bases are TGTGCCAGCGCTTCCGGGACATTATCCCCTGAAGCCTTT.

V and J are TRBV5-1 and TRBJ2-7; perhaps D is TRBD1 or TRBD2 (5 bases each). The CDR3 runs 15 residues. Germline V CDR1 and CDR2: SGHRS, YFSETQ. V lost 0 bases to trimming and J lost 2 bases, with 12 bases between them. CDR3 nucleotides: TGCGCCAGCAGCTTGGCCTCGGGGCTTACCTACGAGCAGTACTTC. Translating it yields CASSLASGLTYEQYF.

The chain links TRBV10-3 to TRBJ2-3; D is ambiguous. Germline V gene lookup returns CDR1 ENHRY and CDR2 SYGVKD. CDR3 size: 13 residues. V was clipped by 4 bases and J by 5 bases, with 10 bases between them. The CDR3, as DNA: TGTGCCATCAGTGGGCCGAAAGGAGATACGCAGTATTTT. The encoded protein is CAISGPKGDTQYF.